The present TCR beta chain was sequenced within a study of shared clonotypes between healthy human individuals. Looking at the study overall: Each donor's CD4 naive and CD4 memory cells filled three plates apiece, CD8 naive two, and CD8 memory one.

Losses at the gene ends were 4 bases for V and 1 base for J; bases not matched to a gene: 5. The germline V gene encodes CDR1 SGHNT and CDR2 YYREEE (reference sequence). This CDR3 contains 17 residues. Study-wide findings and caveats: On the whole, naive subsets had larger estimated richness than memory subsets had. Several donors had about 5% of their naive CD4 clonotypes in common.

In the source study's methods: Junction-only immunoSEQ data arrived without quality scores, meaning filtering differed. Using immunoSEQ multiplex PCR, the repertoire was profiled, and TCRdb retains in-frame clones only, with some absent. The V and J calls and clone size come from that table; D and trimming were worked out from the DNA. The sample lists roughly 770,000 clones, around 96% occurring once. Turning to this clone: Its antigen is currently unknown.

CD45RO-negative cells were positively selected for CCR7, leaving out terminally differentiated effector memory CD45RA+ cells. This clonotype originated in a man younger than 45 in good health. The sample consisted of naive CD8+ T cells sorted from blood. The V gene is TRBV5-4, the J gene TRBJ2-4, with 13 bases aligning to TRBD2. DNA for the CDR3: TGTGCCAGCAGCCCGGGACTAGCGGGATCCGCCAAAAACATTCAGTACTTC. Residues: CASSPGLAGSAKNIQYF.